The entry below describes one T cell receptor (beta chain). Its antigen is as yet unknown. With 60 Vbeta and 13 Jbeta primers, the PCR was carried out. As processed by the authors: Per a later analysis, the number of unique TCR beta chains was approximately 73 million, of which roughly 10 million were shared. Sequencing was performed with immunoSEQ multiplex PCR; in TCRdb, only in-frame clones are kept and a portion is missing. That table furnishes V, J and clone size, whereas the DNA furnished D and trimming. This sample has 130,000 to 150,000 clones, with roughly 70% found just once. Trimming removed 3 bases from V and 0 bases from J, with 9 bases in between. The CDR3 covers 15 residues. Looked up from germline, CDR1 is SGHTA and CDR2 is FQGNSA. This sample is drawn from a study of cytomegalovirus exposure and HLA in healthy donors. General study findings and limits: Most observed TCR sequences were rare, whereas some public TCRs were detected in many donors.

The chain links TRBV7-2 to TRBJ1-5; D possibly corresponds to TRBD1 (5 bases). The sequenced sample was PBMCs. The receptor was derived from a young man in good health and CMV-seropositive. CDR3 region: CASSFQTDSNQPQHF. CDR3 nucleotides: TGTGCCAGCAGCTTTCAGACAGATAGCAATCAGCCCCAGCATTTT. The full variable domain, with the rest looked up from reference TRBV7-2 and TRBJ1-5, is GAGVSQSPSNKVTEKGKDVELRCDPISGHTALYWYRQSLGQGLEFLIYFQGNSAPDKSGLPSDRFSAERTGGSVSTLTIQRTQQEDSAVYLCASSFQTDSNQPQHFGDGTRLSIL.